The clone carrying this T cell receptor (beta chain) showed up just a few times. The antigen remains undetermined. This sample is part of a study of blood T cells in healthy people across ages. Whole-study findings and limits: The study found more naive CD4+ cells and higher diversity in long-lived than aged donors. Unsorted PBMC material precluded a definitive naive versus antigen-experienced comparison.

Primers used in a second PCR of about 7 to 12 cycles were a sample-barcoded 5' primer and a J-beta primer mix. Via MiXCR, TCRdb re-called the 5' RACE reads, giving one row per CDR3 protein. The sample shows roughly 1.6 million distinct CDR3 sequences, 30% to 40% of them seen only once. This receptor was identified in a woman in her 30s in good health. The source material was blood.

The DNA of the CDR3 is TGCGCCAGCAGCGCTAGAGGTACTAGCGGGAGGATAAATGAGCAGTTCTTC. Translating it yields CASSARGTSGRINEQFF. The chain carries TRBV5-1 and TRBJ2-1; 12 bases fit TRBD2. J was trimmed by 7 bases and V by 4 bases; bases with no gene match: 12. This CDR3 spans 17 amino acids. From germline, CDR1 is SGHRS and CDR2 YFSETQ. Full variable domain (outside the CDR3, taken from reference TRBV5-1 and TRBJ2-1): KAGVTQTPRYLIKTRGQQVTLSCSPISGHRSVSWYQQTPGQGLQFLFEYFSETQRNKGNFPGRFSGRQFSNSRSEMNVSTLELGDSALYLCASSARGTSGRINEQFFGPGTRLTVL.